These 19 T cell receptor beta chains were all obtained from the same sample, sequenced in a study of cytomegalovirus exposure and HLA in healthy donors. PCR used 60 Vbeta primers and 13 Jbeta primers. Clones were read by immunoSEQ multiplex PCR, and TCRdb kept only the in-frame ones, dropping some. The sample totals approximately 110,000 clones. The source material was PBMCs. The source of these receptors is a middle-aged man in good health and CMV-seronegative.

The CDR3 here is CASSFPTTDTQYF. In DNA form, the CDR3 reads TGTGCCAGCAGCTTTCCTACCACAGATACGCAGTATTTT. V is TRBV5-4 and J is TRBJ2-3; D not certain. There are 13 residues in the CDR3. V shed 2 bases and J shed 2 bases, with 6 bases lying between them. CDR1 is SGHNT, CDR2 YYREEE, per germline (reference sequence).

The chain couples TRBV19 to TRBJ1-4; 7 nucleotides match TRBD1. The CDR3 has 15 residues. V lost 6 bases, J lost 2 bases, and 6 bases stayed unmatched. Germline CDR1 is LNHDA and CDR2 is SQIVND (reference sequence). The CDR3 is CASRGSTGTNEKLFF. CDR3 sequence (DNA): TGTGCCAGTAGGGGATCGACAGGGACTAATGAAAAACTGTTTTTT.

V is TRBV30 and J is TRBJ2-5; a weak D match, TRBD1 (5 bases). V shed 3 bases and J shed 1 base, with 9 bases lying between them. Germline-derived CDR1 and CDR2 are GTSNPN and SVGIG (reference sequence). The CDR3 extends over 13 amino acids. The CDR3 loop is CAWSPQVQETQYF. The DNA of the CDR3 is TGTGCCTGGAGCCCACAGGTCCAAGAGACCCAGTACTTC.

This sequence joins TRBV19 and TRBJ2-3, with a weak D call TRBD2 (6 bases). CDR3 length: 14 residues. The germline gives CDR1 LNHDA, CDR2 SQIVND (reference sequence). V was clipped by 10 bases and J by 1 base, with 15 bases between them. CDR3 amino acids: CAIGGGGRTDTQYF. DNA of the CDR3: TGTGCCATAGGTGGGGGAGGACGCACAGATACGCAGTATTTT.

This chain's CDR3 is CASRIRDTYNEQFF. In DNA form, the CDR3 reads TGTGCCAGCAGAATCCGGGACACTTACAATGAGCAGTTCTTC. The chain has TRBV11-3 and TRBJ2-1; D is perhaps TRBD1 (6 bases). CDR1 and CDR2 from the germline V gene are SGHNT and YENEEA. The CDR3 spans 14 residues. The germline V and J ends were trimmed by 6 bases and 4 bases, with 13 bases remaining between them.

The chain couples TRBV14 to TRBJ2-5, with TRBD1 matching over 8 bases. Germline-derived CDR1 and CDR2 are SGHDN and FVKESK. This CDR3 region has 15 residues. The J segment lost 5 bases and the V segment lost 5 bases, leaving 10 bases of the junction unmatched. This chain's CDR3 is CASSFRGQGRETQYF. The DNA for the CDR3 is TGTGCCAGCAGCTTTCGAGGACAGGGAAGGGAGACCCAGTACTTC.

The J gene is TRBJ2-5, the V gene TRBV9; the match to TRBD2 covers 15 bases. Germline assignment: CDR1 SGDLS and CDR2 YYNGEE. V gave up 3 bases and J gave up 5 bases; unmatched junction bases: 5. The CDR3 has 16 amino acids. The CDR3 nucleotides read TGTGCCAGCAGCGAGAGAGGGACTAGCGGGAGGGAGACCCAGTACTTC. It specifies CASSERGTSGRETQYF.

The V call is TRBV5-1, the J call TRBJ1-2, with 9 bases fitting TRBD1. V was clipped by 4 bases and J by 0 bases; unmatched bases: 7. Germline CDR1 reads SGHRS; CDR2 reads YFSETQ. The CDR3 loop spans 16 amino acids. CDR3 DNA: TGCGCCAGCAGCGAAGGACAGGGGATTGCTAACTATGGCTACACCTTC. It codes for CASSEGQGIANYGYTF.

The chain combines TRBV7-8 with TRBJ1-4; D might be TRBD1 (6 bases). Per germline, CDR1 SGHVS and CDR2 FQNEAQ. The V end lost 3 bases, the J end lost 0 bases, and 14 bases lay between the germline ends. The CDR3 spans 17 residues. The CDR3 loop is CASSLRQGLTTNEKLFF. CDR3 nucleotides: TGTGCCAGCAGCTTGAGGCAGGGGCTGACAACTAATGAAAAACTGTTTTTT.

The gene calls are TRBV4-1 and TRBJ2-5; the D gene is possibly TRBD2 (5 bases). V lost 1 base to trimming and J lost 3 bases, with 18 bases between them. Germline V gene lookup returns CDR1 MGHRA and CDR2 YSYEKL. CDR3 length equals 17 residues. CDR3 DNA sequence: TGCGCCAGCAGCCAAGTTTTCGGGGTAGTCTATGAAGAGACCCAGTACTTC. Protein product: CASSQVFGVVYEETQYF.

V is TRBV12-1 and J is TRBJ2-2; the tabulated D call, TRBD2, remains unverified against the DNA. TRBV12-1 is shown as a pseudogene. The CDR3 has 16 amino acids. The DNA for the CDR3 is TGTGCCAGCAGCGGTGGACTAGGAATTTGGACCGGGGAGCTGTTTTTT. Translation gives CASSGGLGIWTGELFF.

CDR3 loop: CASSPRQGWTEAFF. The CDR3 DNA reads TGCGCCAGCAGCCCTAGACAGGGGTGGACTGAAGCTTTCTTT. The J gene is TRBJ1-1, the V gene TRBV5-1; 8 bases agree with TRBD1. CDR3 length equals 14 residues. The V gene's germline CDR1 is SGHRS and CDR2 YFSETQ. V dropped 4 bases and J dropped 5; count of bases not matched to a gene: 7.

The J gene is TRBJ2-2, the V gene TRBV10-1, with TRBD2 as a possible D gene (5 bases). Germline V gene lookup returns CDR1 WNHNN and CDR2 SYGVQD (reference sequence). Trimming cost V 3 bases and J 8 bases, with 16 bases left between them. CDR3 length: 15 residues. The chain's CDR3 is CASSEPLGSGGELFF. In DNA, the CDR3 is TGCGCCAGCAGTGAACCTCTAGGGAGTGGTGGGGAGCTGTTTTTT.

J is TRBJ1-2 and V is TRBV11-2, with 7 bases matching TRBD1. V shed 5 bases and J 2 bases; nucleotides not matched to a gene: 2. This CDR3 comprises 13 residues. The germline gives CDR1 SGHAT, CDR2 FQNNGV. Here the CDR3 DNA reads TGTGCCAGCAGCGGGACAGCCAACTATGGCTACACCTTC. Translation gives CASSGTANYGYTF.

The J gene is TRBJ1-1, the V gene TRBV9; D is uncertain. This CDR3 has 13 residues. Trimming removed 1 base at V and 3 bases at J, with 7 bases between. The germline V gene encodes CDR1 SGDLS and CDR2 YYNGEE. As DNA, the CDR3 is TGTGCCAGCAGCGTAATGAGAGACACTGAAGCTTTCTTT. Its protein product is CASSVMRDTEAFF.

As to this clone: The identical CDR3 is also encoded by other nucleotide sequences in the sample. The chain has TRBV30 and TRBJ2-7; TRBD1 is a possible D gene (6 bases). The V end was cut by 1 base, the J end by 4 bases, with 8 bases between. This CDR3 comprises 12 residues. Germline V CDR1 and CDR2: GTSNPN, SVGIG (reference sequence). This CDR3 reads CAWSGRGYEQYF. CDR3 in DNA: TGTGCCTGGAGTGGCAGGGGTTACGAGCAGTACTTC.

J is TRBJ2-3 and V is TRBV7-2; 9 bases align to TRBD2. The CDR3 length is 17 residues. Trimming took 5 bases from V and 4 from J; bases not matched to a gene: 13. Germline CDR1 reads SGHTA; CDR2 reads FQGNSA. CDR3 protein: CASSAYYQAGGADTQYF. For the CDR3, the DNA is TGTGCCAGCAGCGCCTACTACCAGGCGGGAGGGGCAGATACGCAGTATTTT.

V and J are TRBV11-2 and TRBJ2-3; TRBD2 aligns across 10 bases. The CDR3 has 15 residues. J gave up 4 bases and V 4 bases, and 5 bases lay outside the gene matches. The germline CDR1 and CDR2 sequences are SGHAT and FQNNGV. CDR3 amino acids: CASSSASGRSDTQYF. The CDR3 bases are TGTGCCAGCAGCTCAGCTAGCGGGAGATCAGATACGCAGTATTTT.

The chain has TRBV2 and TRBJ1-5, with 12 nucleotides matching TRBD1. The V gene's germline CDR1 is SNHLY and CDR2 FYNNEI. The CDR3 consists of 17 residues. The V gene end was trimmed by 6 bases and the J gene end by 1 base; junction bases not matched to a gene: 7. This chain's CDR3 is CASSRDRGRGSNQPQHF. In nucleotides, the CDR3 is TGTGCCAGCAGCCGGGACAGGGGGCGCGGGAGCAATCAGCCCCAGCATTTT.